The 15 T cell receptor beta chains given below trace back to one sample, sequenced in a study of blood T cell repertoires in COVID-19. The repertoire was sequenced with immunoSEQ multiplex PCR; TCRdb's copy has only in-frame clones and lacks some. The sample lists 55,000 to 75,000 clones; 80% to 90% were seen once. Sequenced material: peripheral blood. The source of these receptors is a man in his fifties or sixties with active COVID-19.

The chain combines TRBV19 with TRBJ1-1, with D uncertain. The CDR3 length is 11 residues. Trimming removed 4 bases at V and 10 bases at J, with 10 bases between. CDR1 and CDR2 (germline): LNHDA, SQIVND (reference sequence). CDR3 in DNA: TGTGCCAGTAGTACGGGGAGAAGAGCTTTCTTT. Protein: CASSTGRRAFF.

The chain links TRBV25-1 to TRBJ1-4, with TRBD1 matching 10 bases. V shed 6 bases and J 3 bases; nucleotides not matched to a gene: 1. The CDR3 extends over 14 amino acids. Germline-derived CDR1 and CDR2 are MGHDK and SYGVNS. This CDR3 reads CASRGTGANEKLFF. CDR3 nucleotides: TGTGCCAGCAGGGGGACAGGGGCTAATGAAAAACTGTTTTTT.

Here the CDR3 DNA reads TGTGCCAGCAGCCAAGAGGACAGTGCGGTTGGAGCTTTCTTT. Translation gives CASSQEDSAVGAFF. The genes are TRBV14 and TRBJ1-1; tentative D call: TRBD1 (6 bases). The CDR3 has 14 amino acids. Trimming took off 0 bases at V and 10 bases at J, with 15 bases between the two ends. Per germline, CDR1 SGHDN and CDR2 FVKESK.

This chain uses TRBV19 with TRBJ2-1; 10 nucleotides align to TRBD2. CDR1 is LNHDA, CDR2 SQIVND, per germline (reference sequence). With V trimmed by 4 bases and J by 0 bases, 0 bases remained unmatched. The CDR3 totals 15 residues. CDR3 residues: CASSTSGSSYNEQFF. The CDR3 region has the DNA TGTGCCAGTAGTACTAGCGGGAGCTCCTACAATGAGCAGTTCTTC.

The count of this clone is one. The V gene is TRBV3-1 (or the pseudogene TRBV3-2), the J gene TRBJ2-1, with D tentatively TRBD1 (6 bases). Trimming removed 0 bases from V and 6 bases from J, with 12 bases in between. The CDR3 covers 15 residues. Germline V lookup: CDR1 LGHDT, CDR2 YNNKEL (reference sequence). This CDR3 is CASSQDRGRGNEQFF. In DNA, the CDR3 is TGTGCCAGCAGCCAAGATAGGGGCAGGGGCAATGAGCAGTTCTTC.

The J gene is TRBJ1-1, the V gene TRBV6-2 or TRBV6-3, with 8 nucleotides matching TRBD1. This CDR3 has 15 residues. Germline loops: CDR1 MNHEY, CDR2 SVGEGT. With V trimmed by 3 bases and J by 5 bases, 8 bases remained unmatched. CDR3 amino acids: CASSYGQGLGTEAFF. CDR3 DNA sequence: TGTGCCAGCAGTTATGGACAGGGTTTGGGTACTGAAGCTTTCTTT.

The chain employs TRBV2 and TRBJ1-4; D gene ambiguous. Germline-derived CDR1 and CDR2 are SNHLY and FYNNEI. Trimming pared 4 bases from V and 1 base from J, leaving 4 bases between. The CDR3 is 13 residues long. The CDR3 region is CASSGRTNEKLFF. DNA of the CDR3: TGTGCCAGCAGTGGGAGAACTAATGAAAAACTGTTTTTT. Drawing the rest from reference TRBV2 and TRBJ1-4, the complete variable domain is EPEVTQTPSHQVTQMGQEVILRCVPISNHLYFYWYRQILGQKVEFLVSFYNNEISEKSEIFDDQFSVERPDGSNFTLKIRSTKLEDSAMYFCASSGRTNEKLFFGSGTQLSVL.

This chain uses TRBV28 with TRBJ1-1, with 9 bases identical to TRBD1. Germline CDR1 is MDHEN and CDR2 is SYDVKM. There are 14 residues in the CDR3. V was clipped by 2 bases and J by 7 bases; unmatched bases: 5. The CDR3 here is CASSLGQGKGEAFF. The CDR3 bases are TGTGCCAGCAGTTTAGGACAGGGGAAGGGTGAAGCTTTCTTT.

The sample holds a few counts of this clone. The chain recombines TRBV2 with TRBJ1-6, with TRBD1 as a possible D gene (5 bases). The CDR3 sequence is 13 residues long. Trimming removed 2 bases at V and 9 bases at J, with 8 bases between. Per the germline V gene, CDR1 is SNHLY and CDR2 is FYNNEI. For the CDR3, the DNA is TGTGCCAGCAGTGAATGGGGCGTTTCACCCCTCCACTTT. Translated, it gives CASSEWGVSPLHF. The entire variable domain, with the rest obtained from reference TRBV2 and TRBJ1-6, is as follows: EPEVTQTPSHQVTQMGQEVILRCVPISNHLYFYWYRQILGQKVEFLVSFYNNEISEKSEIFDDQFSVERPDGSNFTLKIRSTKLEDSAMYFCASSEWGVSPLHFGNGTRLTVT.

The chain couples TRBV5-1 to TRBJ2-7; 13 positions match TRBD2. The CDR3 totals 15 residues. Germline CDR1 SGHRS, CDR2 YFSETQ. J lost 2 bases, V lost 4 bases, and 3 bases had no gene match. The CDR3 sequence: CASSTTSGGAYEQYF. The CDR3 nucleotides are TGCGCCAGCAGCACTACTAGCGGGGGGGCCTACGAGCAGTACTTC.

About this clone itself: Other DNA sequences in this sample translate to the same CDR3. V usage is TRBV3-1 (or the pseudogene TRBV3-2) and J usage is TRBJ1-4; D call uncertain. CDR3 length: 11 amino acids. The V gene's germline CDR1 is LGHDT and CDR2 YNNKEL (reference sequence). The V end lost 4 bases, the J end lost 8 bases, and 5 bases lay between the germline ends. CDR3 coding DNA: TGTGCCAGCAGCCTGAGGGAAAAACTGTTTTTT. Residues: CASSLREKLFF.

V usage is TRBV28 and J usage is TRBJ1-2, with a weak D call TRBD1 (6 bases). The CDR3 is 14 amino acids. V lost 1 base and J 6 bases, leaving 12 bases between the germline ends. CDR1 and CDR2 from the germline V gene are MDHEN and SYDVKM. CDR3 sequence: CASSLLVGANGYTF. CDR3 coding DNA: TGTGCCAGCAGTTTATTGGTGGGGGCGAATGGCTACACCTTC.

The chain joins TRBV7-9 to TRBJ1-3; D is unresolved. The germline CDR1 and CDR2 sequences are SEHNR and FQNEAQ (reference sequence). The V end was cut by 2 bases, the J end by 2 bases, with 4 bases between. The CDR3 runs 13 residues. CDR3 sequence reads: CASSLNTGNTIYF. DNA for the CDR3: TGTGCCAGCAGCTTAAATACTGGAAACACCATATATTTT.

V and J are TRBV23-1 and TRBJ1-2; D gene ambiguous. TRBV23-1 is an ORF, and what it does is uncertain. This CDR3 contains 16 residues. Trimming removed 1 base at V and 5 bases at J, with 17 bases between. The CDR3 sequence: CASSQYYKSYLYGYTF. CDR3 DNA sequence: TGCGCCAGCAGTCAATATTATAAGAGTTACTTATATGGCTACACCTTC.

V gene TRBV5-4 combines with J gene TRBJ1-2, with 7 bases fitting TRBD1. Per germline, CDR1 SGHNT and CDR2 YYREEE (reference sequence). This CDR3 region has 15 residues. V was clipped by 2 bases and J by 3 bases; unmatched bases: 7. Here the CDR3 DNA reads TGTGCCAGCAGCTTAGGGACAGACATATACTATGGCTACACCTTC. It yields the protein CASSLGTDIYYGYTF.